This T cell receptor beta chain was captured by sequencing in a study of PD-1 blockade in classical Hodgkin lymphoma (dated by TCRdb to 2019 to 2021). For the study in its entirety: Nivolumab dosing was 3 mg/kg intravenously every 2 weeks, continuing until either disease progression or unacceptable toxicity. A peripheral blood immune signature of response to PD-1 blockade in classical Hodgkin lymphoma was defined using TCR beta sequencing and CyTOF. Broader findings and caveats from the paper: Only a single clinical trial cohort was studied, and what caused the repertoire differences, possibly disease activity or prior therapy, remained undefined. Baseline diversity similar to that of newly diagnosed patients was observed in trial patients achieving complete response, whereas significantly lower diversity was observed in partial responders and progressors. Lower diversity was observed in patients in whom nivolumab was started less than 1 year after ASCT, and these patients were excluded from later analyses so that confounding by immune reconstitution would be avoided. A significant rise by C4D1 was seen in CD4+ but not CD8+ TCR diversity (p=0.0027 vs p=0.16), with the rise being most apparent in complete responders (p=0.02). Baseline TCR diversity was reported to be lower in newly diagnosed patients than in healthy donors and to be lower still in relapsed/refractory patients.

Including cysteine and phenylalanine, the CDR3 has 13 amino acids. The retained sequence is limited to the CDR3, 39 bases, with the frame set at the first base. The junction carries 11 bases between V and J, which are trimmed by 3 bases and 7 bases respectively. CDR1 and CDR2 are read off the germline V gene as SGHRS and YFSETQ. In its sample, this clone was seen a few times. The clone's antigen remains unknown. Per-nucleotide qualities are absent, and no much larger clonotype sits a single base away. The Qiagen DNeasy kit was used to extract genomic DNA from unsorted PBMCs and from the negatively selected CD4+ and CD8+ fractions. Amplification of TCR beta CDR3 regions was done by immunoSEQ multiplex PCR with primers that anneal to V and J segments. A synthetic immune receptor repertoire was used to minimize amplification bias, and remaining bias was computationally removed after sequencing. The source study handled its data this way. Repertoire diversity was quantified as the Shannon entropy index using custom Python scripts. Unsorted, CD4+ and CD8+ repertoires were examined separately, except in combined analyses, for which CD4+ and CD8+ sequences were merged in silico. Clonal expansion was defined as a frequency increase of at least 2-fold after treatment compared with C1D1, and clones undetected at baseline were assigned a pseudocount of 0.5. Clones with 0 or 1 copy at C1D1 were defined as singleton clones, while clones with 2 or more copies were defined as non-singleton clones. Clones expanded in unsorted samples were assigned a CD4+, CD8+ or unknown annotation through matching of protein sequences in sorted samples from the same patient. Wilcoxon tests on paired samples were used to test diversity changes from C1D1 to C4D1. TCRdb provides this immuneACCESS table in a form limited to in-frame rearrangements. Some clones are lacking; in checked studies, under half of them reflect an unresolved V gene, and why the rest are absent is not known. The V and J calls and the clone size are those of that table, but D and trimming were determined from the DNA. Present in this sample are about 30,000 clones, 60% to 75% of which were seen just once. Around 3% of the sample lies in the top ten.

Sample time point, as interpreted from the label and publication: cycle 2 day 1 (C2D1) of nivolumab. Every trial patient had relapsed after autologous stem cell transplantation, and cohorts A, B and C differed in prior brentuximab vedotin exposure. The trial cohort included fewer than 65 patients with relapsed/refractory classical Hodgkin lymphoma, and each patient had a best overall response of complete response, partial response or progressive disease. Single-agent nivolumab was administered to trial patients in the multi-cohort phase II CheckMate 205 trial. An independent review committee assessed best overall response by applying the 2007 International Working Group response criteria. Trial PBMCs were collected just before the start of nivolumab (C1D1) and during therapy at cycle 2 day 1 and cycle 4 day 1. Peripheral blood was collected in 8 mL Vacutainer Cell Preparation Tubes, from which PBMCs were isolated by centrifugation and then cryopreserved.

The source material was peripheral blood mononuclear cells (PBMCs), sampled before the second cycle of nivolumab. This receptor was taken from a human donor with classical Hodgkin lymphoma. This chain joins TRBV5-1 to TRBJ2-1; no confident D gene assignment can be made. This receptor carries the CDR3 CASSWTGSNEQFF. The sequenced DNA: TGCGCCAGCAGCTGGACCGGCTCTAATGAGCAGTTCTTC. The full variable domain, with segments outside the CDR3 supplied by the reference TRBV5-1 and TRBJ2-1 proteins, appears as KAGVTQTPRYLIKTRGQQVTLSCSPISGHRSVSWYQQTPGQGLQFLFEYFSETQRNKGNFPGRFSGRQFSNSRSEMNVSTLELGDSALYLCASSWTGSNEQFFGPGTRLTVL.